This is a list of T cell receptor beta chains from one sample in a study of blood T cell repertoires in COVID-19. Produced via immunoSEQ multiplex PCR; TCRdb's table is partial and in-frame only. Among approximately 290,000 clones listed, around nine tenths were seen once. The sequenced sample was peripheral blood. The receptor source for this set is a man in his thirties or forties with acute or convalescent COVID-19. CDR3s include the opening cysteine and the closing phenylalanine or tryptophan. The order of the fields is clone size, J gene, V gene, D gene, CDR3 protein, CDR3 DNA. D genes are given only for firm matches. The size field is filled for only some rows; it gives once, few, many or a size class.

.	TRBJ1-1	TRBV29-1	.	CSVDGGAHTEAFF	TGCAGCGTTGACGGGGGGGCTCACACTGAAGCTTTCTTT
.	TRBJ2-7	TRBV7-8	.	CASSLVSGGGGNYEQYF	TGTGCCAGCAGCTTAGTCTCTGGCGGAGGGGGCAACTACGAGCAGTACTTC
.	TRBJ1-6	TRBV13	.	CASRAGDYNSPLHF	TGTGCCAGCAGGGCCGGGGACTATAATTCACCCCTCCACTTT
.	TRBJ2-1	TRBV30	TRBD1	CAWSEGQGYNEQFF	TGCGCCTGGAGTGAAGGACAGGGTTACAATGAGCAGTTCTTC
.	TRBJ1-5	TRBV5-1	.	CASSPAGSGQPQHF	TGCGCCAGCAGCCCAGCAGGGTCCGGGCAGCCCCAGCATTTT
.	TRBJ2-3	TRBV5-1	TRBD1	CASSPTGGLDTQYF	TGCGCCAGCAGCCCGACAGGGGGCTTGGATACGCAGTATTTT
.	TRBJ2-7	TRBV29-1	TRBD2	CSVARGTSGRNEQYF	TGCAGCGTCGCCCGAGGGACTAGCGGGAGGAACGAGCAGTACTTC
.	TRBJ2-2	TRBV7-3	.	CASMVSPGTGELFF	TGTGCCAGCATGGTCAGCCCGGGCACCGGGGAGCTGTTTTTT
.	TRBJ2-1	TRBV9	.	CASSVAPSAHNEQFF	TGTGCCAGCAGCGTAGCTCCTAGCGCCCACAATGAGCAGTTCTTC
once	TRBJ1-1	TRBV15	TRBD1	CATSRDPKGAFMNTEAFF	TGTGCCACCAGCAGAGACCCCAAGGGGGCCTTTATGAACACTGAAGCTTTCTTT
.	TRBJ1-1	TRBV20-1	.	CSASRGSEAFF	TGCAGTGCTAGCAGGGGCTCTGAAGCTTTCTTT
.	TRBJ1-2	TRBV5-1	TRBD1	CASSTGQVRGGYTF	TGCGCCAGCAGCACAGGACAGGTGCGCGGCGGCTACACCTTC
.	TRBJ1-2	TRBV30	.	CAWSVRGLFYGYTF	TGTGCCTGGAGTGTACGCGGGCTTTTCTATGGCTACACCTTC
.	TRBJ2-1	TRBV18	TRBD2	CASSPLALAGVNEQFF	TGTGCCAGCTCACCACTCGCTCTAGCGGGGGTCAATGAGCAGTTCTTC
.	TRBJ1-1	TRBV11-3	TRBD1	CASSLSGTGNTEAFF	TGTGCCAGCAGCCTATCCGGGACAGGGAACACTGAAGCTTTCTTT
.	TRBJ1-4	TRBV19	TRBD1	CASSRDRVLGTNEKLFF	TGTGCCAGTAGCAGAGACAGGGTGTTGGGAACTAATGAAAAACTGTTTTTT
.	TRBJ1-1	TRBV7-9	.	CASSLGTSQAFF	TGTGCCAGCAGCCTCGGGACTTCGCAAGCTTTCTTT
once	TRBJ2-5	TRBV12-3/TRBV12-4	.	CASSFRQETQYF	TGTGCCAGCAGTTTTCGTCAAGAGACCCAGTACTTC
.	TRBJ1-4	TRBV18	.	CASSLGQPTNEKLFF	TGTGCCAGCTCACTAGGACAACCAACTAATGAAAAACTGTTTTTT
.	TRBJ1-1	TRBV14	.	CASSQLRPGRVRTEAFF	TGTGCCAGCAGCCAACTGAGGCCAGGGCGAGTGAGGACTGAAGCTTTCTTT
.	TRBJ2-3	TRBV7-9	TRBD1	CASSPRDRGYF	TGTGCCAGCAGCCCCCGGGACAGGGGGTATTTT
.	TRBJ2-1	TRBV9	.	CASSGRDEQFF	TGTGCCAGCAGCGGTAGAGATGAGCAGTTCTTC
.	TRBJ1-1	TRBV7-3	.	CASSPQTGVEAFF	TGTGCCAGCAGCCCTCAAACGGGGGTCGAAGCTTTCTTT
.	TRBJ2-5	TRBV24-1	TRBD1	CATSEGGTGQETQYF	TGTGCCACCAGTGAGGGCGGGACAGGGCAAGAGACCCAGTACTTC
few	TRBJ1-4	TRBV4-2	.	CASSQGTLGLATNEKLFF	TGTGCCAGCAGCCAAGGGACACTTGGGCTTGCAACTAATGAAAAACTGTTTTTT
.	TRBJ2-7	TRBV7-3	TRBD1	CASSRSIQGALPSYEQYF	TGTGCCAGCAGCCGGTCCATACAGGGGGCCCTACCCTCCTACGAGCAGTACTTC
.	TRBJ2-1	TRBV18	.	CASSPQLSADNEQFF	TGTGCCAGCTCACCACAGTTGAGCGCGGACAATGAGCAGTTCTTC
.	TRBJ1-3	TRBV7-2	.	CASSFQRTSGNTIYF	TGTGCCAGCAGCTTCCAGCGGACCTCTGGAAACACCATATATTTT
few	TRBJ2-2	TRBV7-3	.	CASSSDTGELFF	TGTGCCAGCAGCTCTGACACCGGGGAGCTGTTTTTT
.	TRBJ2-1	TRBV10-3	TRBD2	CAISTPGTIQFF	TGTGCCATCAGTACCCCCGGGACTATCCAGTTCTTC
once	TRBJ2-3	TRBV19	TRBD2	CASSRSGVADTQYF	TGTGCCAGTAGTAGAAGCGGGGTCGCAGATACGCAGTATTTT
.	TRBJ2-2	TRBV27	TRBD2	CASSFSPGLAGAPNTGELFF	TGTGCCAGCAGTTTCTCACCCGGACTAGCGGGGGCACCGAACACCGGGGAGCTGTTTTTT
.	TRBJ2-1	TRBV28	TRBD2	CASHSAEAGGNYNEQFF	TGTGCCAGCCATTCTGCGGAGGCGGGAGGGAATTACAATGAGCAGTTCTTC
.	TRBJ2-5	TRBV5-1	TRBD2	CASSFGGAGYETQYF	TGCGCCAGCAGTTTCGGGGGGGCCGGATATGAGACCCAGTACTTC
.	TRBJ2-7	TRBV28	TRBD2	CASTELADLSYEQYF	TGTGCCAGCACTGAACTAGCGGACTTATCCTACGAGCAGTACTTC
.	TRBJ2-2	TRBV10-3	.	CAISPSGLGNTGELFF	TGTGCCATCAGCCCTTCAGGGTTGGGGAACACCGGGGAGCTGTTTTTT
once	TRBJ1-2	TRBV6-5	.	CASRRGRNYGYTF	TGTGCCAGCAGGAGGGGGAGAAACTATGGCTACACCTTC
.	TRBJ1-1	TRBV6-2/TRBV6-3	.	CASSYSREGEAFF	TGTGCCAGCAGTTACTCGCGGGAGGGCGAAGCTTTCTTT
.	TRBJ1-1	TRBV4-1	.	CASSQELLPNTEAFF	TGCGCCAGCAGCCAAGAACTCCTACCGAACACTGAAGCTTTCTTT
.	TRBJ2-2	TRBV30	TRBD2	CAWSKRTSGNTGELFF	TGTGCCTGGAGTAAGCGGACTAGCGGAAACACCGGGGAGCTGTTTTTT
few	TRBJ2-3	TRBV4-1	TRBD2	CASSQERLSSGNTDTQYF	TGCGCCAGCAGCCAAGAACGTTTGAGTAGCGGGAACACAGATACGCAGTATTTT
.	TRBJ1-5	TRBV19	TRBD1	CASSGTGNQPQHF	TGTGCCAGTAGCGGGACAGGGAATCAGCCCCAGCATTTT
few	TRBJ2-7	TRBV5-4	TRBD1	CASSIGDRPSYEQYF	TGTGCCAGCAGCATAGGGGACAGGCCATCCTACGAGCAGTACTTC
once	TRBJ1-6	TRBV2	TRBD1	CASRAQGTDNSPLHF	TGTGCCAGCAGGGCCCAGGGGACAGACAATTCACCCCTCCACTTT
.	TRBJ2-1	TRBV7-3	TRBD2	CASSSIPGLAQSSYNEQFF	TGTGCCAGCAGCAGTATCCCGGGACTAGCTCAAAGCTCCTACAATGAGCAGTTCTTC
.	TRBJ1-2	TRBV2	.	CASSDRGGNGYTF	TGTGCCAGCAGTGACAGGGGTGGGAATGGCTACACCTTC
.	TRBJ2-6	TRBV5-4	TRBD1	CASSRGQASGANVLTF	TGTGCCAGCAGCAGGGGACAGGCCTCTGGGGCCAACGTCCTGACTTTC
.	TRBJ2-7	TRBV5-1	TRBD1	CASSLGTGYYEQYF	TGCGCCAGCAGTCTTGGGACAGGGTACTACGAGCAGTACTTC
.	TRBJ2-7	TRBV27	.	CASSPLGSPNYEQYF	TGTGCCAGCAGTCCGCTGGGCAGCCCCAACTACGAGCAGTACTTC
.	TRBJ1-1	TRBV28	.	CASFHLGLPEAFF	TGTGCCAGCTTTCACCTTGGACTTCCTGAAGCTTTCTTT
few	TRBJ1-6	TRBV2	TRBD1	CASRERTGFNSPLHF	TGTGCCAGCAGAGAAAGGACAGGGTTTAATTCACCCCTCCACTTT
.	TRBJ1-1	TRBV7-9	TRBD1	CASSFGDRGDTEAFF	TGTGCCAGCAGCTTTGGGGACAGGGGGGACACTGAAGCTTTCTTT
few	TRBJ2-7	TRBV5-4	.	CASSPTSLTEQYF	TGTGCCAGCAGCCCCACTAGCCTAACCGAGCAGTACTTC
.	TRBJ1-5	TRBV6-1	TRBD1	CASSAIHQGVNQPQHF	TGTGCCAGCAGTGCAATCCACCAGGGGGTAAATCAGCCCCAGCATTTT
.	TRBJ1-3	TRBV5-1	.	CASRGGSGNTIYF	TGCGCCTCCAGAGGAGGCTCTGGAAACACCATATATTTT
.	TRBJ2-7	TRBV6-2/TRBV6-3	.	CASSYAGGLFVEQYF	TGTGCCAGCAGTTACGCAGGGGGGCTCTTTGTCGAGCAGTACTTC
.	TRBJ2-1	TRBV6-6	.	CASSKQGPSYNEQFF	TGTGCCAGCAGCAAACAGGGACCGTCCTACAATGAGCAGTTCTTC